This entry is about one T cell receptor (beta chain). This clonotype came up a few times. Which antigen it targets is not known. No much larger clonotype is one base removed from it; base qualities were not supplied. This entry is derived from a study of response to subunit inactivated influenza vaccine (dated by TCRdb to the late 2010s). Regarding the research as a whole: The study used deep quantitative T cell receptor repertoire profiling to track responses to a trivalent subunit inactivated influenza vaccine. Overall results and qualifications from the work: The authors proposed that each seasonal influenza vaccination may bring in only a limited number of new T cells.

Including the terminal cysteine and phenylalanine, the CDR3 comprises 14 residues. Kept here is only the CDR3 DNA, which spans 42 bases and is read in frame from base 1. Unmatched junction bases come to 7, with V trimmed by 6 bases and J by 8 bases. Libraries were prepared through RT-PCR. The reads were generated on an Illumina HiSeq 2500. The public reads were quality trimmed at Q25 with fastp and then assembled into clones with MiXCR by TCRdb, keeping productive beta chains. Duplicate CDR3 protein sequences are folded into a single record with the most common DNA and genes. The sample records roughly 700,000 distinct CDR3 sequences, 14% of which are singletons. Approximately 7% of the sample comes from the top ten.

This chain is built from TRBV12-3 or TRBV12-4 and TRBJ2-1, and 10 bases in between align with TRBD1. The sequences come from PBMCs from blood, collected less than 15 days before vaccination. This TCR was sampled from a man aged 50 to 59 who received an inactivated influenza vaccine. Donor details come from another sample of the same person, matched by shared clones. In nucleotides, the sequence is TGTGCCAGCAGAAGACAGGGGGCGTATGATGAGCAGTTCTTC. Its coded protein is CASRRQGAYDEQFF.